These T cell receptor beta chains were read from a single sample in a study of T cell clones after liver transplantation. The data were produced by immunoSEQ multiplex PCR, yet TCRdb's version contains in-frame clones alone and is incomplete. This table has roughly 120,000 clones, less than 95% appearing once. The sequences come from CD4+ T cells from blood, collected 12 months after liver transplant. The receptors were sampled from a human patient who received a liver transplant. Some T cells may originate from the graft donor. CDR3s include the opening cysteine and the closing phenylalanine or tryptophan. Fields, in order: J gene, D gene, V gene, clone size, CDR3 protein, CDR3 DNA. D genes are given only for firm matches. Clone size, where shown, is once, few, many, or a class for clones that have expanded.

>TRBJ1-2|-|TRBV28|-
CATSTGPGGYTF
TGTGCCACATCAACAGGGCCGGGAGGCTACACCTTC
>TRBJ2-5|-|TRBV25-1|once
CASGSGARHLQETQYF
TGTGCCAGCGGATCGGGGGCCAGGCACTTGCAAGAGACCCAGTACTTC
>TRBJ2-4|-|TRBV5-1|-
CASSFDLADIQYF
TGCGCCAGCAGCTTCGACCTGGCGGACATTCAGTACTTC
>TRBJ2-7|TRBD1|TRBV6-6|few
CASTQGVGILTYEQYF
TGTGCCAGCACCCAGGGGGTGGGAATACTTACCTACGAGCAGTACTTC
>TRBJ2-1|-|TRBV6-1|-
CASKNRPNEQFF
TGTGCCAGCAAGAACAGACCCAATGAGCAGTTCTTC
>TRBJ2-5|TRBD1|TRBV25-1|-
CASSEHTAWTGDQETQYF
TGTGCCAGCAGTGAACATACCGCCTGGACAGGGGACCAAGAGACCCAGTACTTC
>TRBJ2-7|-|TRBV20-1|-
CSARRTGEQYF
TGCAGTGCTAGACGGACGGGGGAGCAGTACTTC
>TRBJ1-2|-|TRBV30|-
CAWSSAVGGYTF
TGTGCCTGGAGTTCGGCCGTCGGTGGCTACACCTTC
>TRBJ2-3|TRBD2|TRBV5-5|-
CASSRGLAGTDTQYF
TGTGCCAGCAGCCGGGGACTAGCGGGGACAGATACGCAGTATTTT
>TRBJ2-2|-|TRBV7-8|-
CASSLRENTGELFF
TGTGCCAGCAGCCTAAGGGAGAACACCGGGGAGCTGTTTTTT
>TRBJ2-3|TRBD1|TRBV6-5|once
CASTRRGPPDTQYF
TGTGCCAGCACCCGCAGGGGGCCCCCAGATACGCAGTATTTT
>TRBJ2-3|-|TRBV5-1|-
CASSLGSSVSHTQYF
TGCGCCAGCAGCTTGGGTTCAAGTGTCTCTCATACGCAGTATTTT
>TRBJ2-5|-|TRBV19|-
CASSGTGWETQYF
TGTGCCAGTAGCGGGACTGGCTGGGAGACCCAGTACTTC
>TRBJ2-2|TRBD1|TRBV6-1|-
CASSEPGQRTGELFF
TGTGCCAGCAGTGAACCGGGACAGAGGACCGGGGAGCTGTTTTTT
>TRBJ1-1|-|TRBV5-6|-
CASSLYRVSNTEAFF
TGTGCCAGCAGCTTATACAGGGTATCGAACACTGAAGCTTTCTTT
>TRBJ2-7|-|TRBV11-2|-
CASRDNVYSYEQYF
TGTGCCAGCAGGGATAATGTTTACTCCTACGAGCAGTACTTC